The 17 T cell receptor beta chains below were found in one sample sequenced in a study of cytomegalovirus exposure and HLA in healthy donors. PCR amplification relied on 60 Vbeta primers (plus 13 Jbeta primers). Sequencing was performed with immunoSEQ multiplex PCR; in TCRdb, only in-frame clones are kept and a portion is missing. This sample's clone table lists 150,000 to 250,000 clones. Material for sequencing was PBMCs. Receptor source: a boy younger than 18 in good health and CMV-seronegative.

The gene calls are TRBV6-1 and TRBJ1-5; D gene uncertain. Per germline, CDR1 MNHNS and CDR2 SASEGT. This CDR3 is built from 15 residues. V was cut by 3 bases and J by 4 bases, with 13 bases left in between. The CDR3 sequence is CASSEEGLRNQPQHF. The CDR3 region has the DNA TGTGCCAGCAGTGAGGAGGGTTTGAGGAATCAGCCCCAGCATTTT.

The CDR3 DNA sequence: TGTGCCAGCAGCTTAGCAGGGCGGGGGGTACTCCAGTACTTC. Translated: CASSLAGRGVLQYF. The chain links TRBV7-2 to TRBJ2-7; 8 bases are a match to TRBD2. This CDR3 region has 14 residues. Germline lookup yields CDR1 SGHTA and CDR2 FQGNSA. The junction had 8 bases not matched to a gene; V was cut back by 0 bases and J by 10 bases.

This sequence joins TRBV2 and TRBJ1-3, with D possibly being TRBD1 (5 bases). V was pared by 8 bases and J by 3 bases, with 20 bases between. CDR3 length: 16 residues. In germline, CDR1 is SNHLY, CDR2 FYNNEI. CDR3 amino acids: CASAQGDTTGGNTIYF. CDR3 bases: TGTGCCAGCGCCCAAGGGGATACGACGGGTGGAAACACCATATATTTT.

The V and J genes are TRBV6-6 and TRBJ2-7, with 7 bases matching TRBD1. Germline V gene sequence: CDR1 MNHNY, CDR2 SVGAGI (reference sequence). The V segment lost 5 bases and the J segment 3 bases; nucleotides outside the gene matches: 13. CDR3 length equals 16 residues. The chain's CDR3 is CASSKNQGELVYEQYF. In DNA, the CDR3 is TGTGCCAGCAGTAAAAACCAGGGGGAGCTTGTCTACGAGCAGTACTTC.

The chain is built from TRBV28 and TRBJ1-1, with 9 bases that match TRBD1. V shed 5 bases and J 4 bases; nucleotides not matched to a gene: 20. Germline-derived CDR1 and CDR2 are MDHEN and SYDVKM. The CDR3 is 19 residues long. CDR3 DNA sequence: TGTGCCAGCAGTCCCCCCCCCGCATACAGGGGGCTAAAGGTCACTGAAGCTTTCTTT. As protein: CASSPPPAYRGLKVTEAFF.

The chain uses TRBV5-1 and TRBJ2-7; maybe TRBD1 (5 bases). V shed 0 bases and J shed 5 bases, with 12 bases lying between them. Germline loops: CDR1 SGHRS, CDR2 YFSETQ. CDR3 size: 14 residues. The CDR3 sequence is CASSLGQSLHEQYF. CDR3 DNA: TGCGCCAGCAGCTTGGGACAGAGCTTGCACGAGCAGTACTTC.

The genes are TRBV9 and TRBJ2-7, with 7 bases lining up with TRBD2. The V and J ends lost 4 bases and 1 base, in that order; junction bases with no gene match: 8. The length of the CDR3 is 15 residues. Germline values: CDR1 SGDLS, CDR2 YYNGEE. The CDR3 spells CASSPLGEGSYEQYF. The DNA of the CDR3 is TGTGCCAGCAGCCCGTTGGGGGAGGGATCCTACGAGCAGTACTTC.

V gene TRBV7-9 combines with J gene TRBJ1-6; TRBD1 agrees at 8 bases. The ends lost 5 bases at V and 9 bases at J; junction bases unmatched: 12. This CDR3 region has 16 residues. Germline-derived CDR1 and CDR2 are SEHNR and FQNEAQ (reference sequence). The chain's CDR3 is CASSRTRTGLFSPLHF. CDR3 DNA: TGTGCCAGCAGCCGAACAAGGACAGGGCTGTTTTCACCCCTCCACTTT.

The V and J genes are TRBV28 and TRBJ1-4, with D perhaps matching TRBD1 (5 bases). CDR1 and CDR2 (germline): MDHEN, SYDVKM. V was pared by 11 bases and J by 8 bases, with 9 bases between. This CDR3 comprises 10 residues. CDR3 region: CAGGSEKLFF. The CDR3 DNA reads as TGTGCCGGGGGGTCCGAAAAACTGTTTTTT.

The chain couples TRBV4-1 to TRBJ1-1; the D is unclear. The CDR3 has 14 residues. Germline values: CDR1 MGHRA, CDR2 YSYEKL. With 6 bases removed from V and 1 base from J, the gap between germline ends came to 12 bases. CDR3 DNA sequence: TGCGCCAGCAGGCCCCTCGGAGGGAACACTGAAGCTTTCTTT. Its protein product is CASRPLGGNTEAFF.

The chain combines TRBV7-9 with TRBJ2-1; TRBD2 agrees at 15 bases. Germline loops: CDR1 SEHNR, CDR2 FQNEAQ (reference sequence). Unmatched junction bases numbered 15, after V lost 6 bases and J lost 9 bases. The CDR3 sequence is 18 residues long. In nucleotides, the CDR3 is TGTGCCAGCAGTCCCTGGTGGACTAGCGGGGGGGCGGTGGGTGAGCAGTTCTTC. It yields the protein CASSPWWTSGGAVGEQFF. Full variable domain (remainder filled in from reference TRBV7-9 and TRBJ2-1): DTGVSQNPRHKITKRGQNVTFRCDPISEHNRLYWYRQTLGQGPEFLTYFQNEAQLEKSRLLSDRFSAERPKGSFSTLEIQRTEQGDSAMYLCASSPWWTSGGAVGEQFFGPGTRLTVL.

The chain joins TRBV14 to TRBJ1-1, with no clear D. Germline V gene lookup returns CDR1 SGHDN and CDR2 FVKESK. V lost 0 bases and J 7 bases, leaving 15 bases between the germline ends. CDR3 size: 15 residues. The CDR3 DNA sequence: TGTGCCAGCAGCCAAGATCTTCTTAGAGGCAGTGAAGCTTTCTTT. This encodes CASSQDLLRGSEAFF.

The chain uses TRBV6-5 and TRBJ1-1, with a possible D match to TRBD1 (5 bases). The ends were cut back, 7 bases at V and 5 bases at J, with 17 bases in the middle. CDR1 is MNHEY and CDR2 is SVGAGI in the germline V gene. CDR3 length: 14 amino acids. The CDR3 reads CASKREGSRTEAFF. As DNA, the CDR3 is TGTGCCAGCAAGAGGGAGGGGAGTAGGACTGAAGCTTTCTTT.

The CDR3 bases are TGTGCCAGCAGCACCGGACAGGGATGGCGCGAGCAGTACTTC. Residues: CASSTGQGWREQYF. The chain recombines TRBV9 with TRBJ2-7; 8 nucleotides agree with TRBD1. The trim removed 4 bases at V and 6 bases at J, leaving 9 bases unmatched. The germline V gene encodes CDR1 SGDLS and CDR2 YYNGEE. The CDR3 runs to 14 residues.

This chain uses TRBV30 with TRBJ2-5; 9 bases are a match to TRBD2. In germline, CDR1 is GTSNPN, CDR2 SVGIG (reference sequence). V lost 3 bases to trimming and J lost 5 bases; unmatched junction nucleotides: 7. This CDR3 comprises 14 residues. The chain's CDR3 is CAWSRGGGGETQYF. CDR3 nucleotides: TGTGCCTGGAGCCGCGGGGGGGGCGGGGAGACCCAGTACTTC. Full variable domain (remainder filled in from reference TRBV30 and TRBJ2-5): SQTIHQWPATLVQPVGSPLSLECTVEGTSNPNLYWYRQAAGRGLQLLFYSVGIGQISSEVPQNLSASRPQDRQFILSSKKLLLSDSGFYLCAWSRGGGGETQYFGPGTRLLVL.

The V and J genes are TRBV29-1 and TRBJ2-1, with TRBD2 identical over 7 bases. The V and J ends lost 3 bases and 7 bases, in that order; junction bases with no gene match: 9. The CDR3 is made up of 14 amino acids. Germline V lookup: CDR1 SQVTM, CDR2 ANQGSEA. This chain's CDR3 is CSVDTSWGGNEQFF. CDR3 DNA: TGCAGCGTTGATACCTCGTGGGGGGGGAATGAGCAGTTCTTC.

The chain combines TRBV2 with TRBJ1-1, with a tentative D call TRBD1 (6 bases). Trimming removed 6 bases at V and 1 base at J, with 9 bases between. In germline, CDR1 is SNHLY, CDR2 FYNNEI. The CDR3 loop spans 13 amino acids. DNA for the CDR3: TGTGCCAGCAGGCCACAGGGGAACACTGAAGCTTTCTTT. This encodes CASRPQGNTEAFF.